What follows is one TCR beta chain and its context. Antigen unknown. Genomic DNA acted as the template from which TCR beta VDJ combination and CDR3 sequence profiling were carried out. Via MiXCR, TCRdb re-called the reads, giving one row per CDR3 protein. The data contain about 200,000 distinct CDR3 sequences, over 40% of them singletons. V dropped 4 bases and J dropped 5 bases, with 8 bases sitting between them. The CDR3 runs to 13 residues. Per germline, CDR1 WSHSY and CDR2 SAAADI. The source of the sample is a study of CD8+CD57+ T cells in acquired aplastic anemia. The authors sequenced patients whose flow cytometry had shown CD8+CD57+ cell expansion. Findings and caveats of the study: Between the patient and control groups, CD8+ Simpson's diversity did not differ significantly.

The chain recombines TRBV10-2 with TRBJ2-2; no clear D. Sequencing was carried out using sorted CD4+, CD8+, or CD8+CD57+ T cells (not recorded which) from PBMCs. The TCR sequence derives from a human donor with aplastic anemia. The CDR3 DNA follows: TGCGCCAGCAGTGCCACATTAACCGGGGAGCTGTTTTTT. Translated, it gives CASSATLTGELFF.